The text below deals with one T cell receptor beta chain. Its matching antigen is unknown. The V gene's germline CDR1 is KGHSH and CDR2 LQKENI. This CDR3 region has 14 residues. V was clipped by 2 bases and J by 0 bases, with 4 bases between them. The data were obtained in a study of T cells in narcolepsy. Overall study: Healthy controls were enrolled alongside patients with narcolepsy type 1 or type 2. Overall study findings and caveats: Autoreactive HCRT-specific and TRIB2-specific clonotypes were marked in same-patient CSF-versus-blood CD4+ comparisons. No autoreactive T cell clone sequences appeared in some memory CD4+ repertoires. Blood of same and different patients, but not healthy controls, reportedly held recurring autoreactive clonotypes.

Clones were sequenced by immunoSEQ multiplex PCR, and TCRdb holds only the in-frame ones, with some missing. The sample lists 30,000 to 35,000 clones; 82% were seen once. The source of this sequence is a human donor with narcolepsy. Sequencing used CD45RA- memory CD4+ T cells from PBMCs. The chain recombines TRBV18 with TRBJ2-2; no clear D. The CDR3 loop is CASSPRTNTGELFF. CDR3 sequence (DNA): TGTGCCAGCTCACCAAGGACGAACACCGGGGAGCTGTTTTTT.